This T cell receptor (beta chain) comes out of a study of shared clonotypes between healthy human individuals. Cells designated naive CD8 were CD45RO-negative and were positively selected for CCR7, with terminally differentiated effector memory CD45RA+ cells excluded. TCRdb keeps only in-frame clones here, not all; method: immunoSEQ multiplex PCR. The data contain about 2 million clones, about 95% of them singletons. Turning to this clone: Its antigen is not known.

V lost 2 bases, J lost 3 bases, and 7 bases lay in between. This CDR3 is 13 amino acids long. Germline V gene sequence: CDR1 SGHVS, CDR2 FQNEAQ. Study-wide results and caveats: The authors sampled blood alone, and tissue repertoires likely differ. Sharing of clonotypes among donors was expected to vary with sequencing depth. As a rule, naive subsets had a larger estimated richness than memory subsets. Relative to their counterparts shared across all four donors, non-shared clonotypes exhibited diminished generation probabilities.

The TCR originated in a man aged 18-30 years in good health. This rearrangement joins TRBV7-8 to TRBJ2-5; TRBD2 is a possible D gene (5 bases). The source material was naive CD8+ T cells sorted from blood. CDR3 residues: CASSLYGKETQYF. Here the CDR3 DNA reads TGTGCCAGCAGCTTATACGGGAAAGAGACCCAGTACTTC.